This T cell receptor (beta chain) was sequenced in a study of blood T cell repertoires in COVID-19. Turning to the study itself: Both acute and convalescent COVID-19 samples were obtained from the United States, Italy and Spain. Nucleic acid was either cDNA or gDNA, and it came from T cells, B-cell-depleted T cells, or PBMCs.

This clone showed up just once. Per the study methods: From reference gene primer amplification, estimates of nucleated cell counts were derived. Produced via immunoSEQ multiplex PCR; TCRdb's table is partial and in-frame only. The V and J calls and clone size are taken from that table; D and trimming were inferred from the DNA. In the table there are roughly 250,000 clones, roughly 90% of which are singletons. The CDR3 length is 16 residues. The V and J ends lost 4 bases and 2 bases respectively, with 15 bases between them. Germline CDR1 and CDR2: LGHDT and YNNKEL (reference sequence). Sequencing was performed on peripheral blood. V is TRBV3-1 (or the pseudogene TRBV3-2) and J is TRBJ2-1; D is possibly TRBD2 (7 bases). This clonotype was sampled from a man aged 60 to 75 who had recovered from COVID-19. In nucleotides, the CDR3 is TGTGCCAGCAGCCCGGGGGGCGGGCTTCCCTACAATGAGCAGTTCTTC. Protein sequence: CASSPGGGLPYNEQFF.